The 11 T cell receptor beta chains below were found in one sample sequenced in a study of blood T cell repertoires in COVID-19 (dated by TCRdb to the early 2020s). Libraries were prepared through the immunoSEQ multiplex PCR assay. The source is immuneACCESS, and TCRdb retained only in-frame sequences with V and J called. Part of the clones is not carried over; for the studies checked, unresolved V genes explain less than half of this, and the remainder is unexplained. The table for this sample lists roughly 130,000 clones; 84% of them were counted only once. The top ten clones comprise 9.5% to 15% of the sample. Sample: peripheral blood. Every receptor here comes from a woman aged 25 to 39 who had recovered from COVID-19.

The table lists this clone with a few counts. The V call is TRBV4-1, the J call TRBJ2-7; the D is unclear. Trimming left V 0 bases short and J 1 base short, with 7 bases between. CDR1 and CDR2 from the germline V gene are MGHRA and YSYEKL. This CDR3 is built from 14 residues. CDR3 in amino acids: CASSQERGSYEQYF. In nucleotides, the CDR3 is TGCGCCAGCAGCCAAGAGCGAGGATCCTACGAGCAGTACTTC.

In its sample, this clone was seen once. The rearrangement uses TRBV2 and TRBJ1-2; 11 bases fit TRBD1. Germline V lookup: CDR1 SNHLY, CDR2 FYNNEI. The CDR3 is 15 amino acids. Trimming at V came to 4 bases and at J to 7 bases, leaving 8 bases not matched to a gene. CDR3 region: CASSGDGQGAAGYTF. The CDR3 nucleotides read TGTGCCAGCAGTGGGGACGGACAGGGGGCGGCTGGCTACACCTTC.

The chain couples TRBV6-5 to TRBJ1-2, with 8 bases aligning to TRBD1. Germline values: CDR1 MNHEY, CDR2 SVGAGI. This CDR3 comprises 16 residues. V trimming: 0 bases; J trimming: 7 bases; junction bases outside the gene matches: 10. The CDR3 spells CASSYSRGQGAGGYTF. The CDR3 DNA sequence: TGTGCCAGCAGTTACTCTCGTGGGCAGGGGGCGGGTGGCTACACCTTC.

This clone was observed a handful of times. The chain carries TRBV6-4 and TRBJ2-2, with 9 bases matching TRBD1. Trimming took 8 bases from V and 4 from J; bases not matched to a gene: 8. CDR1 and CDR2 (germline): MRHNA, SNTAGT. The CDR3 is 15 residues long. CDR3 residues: CASSRGTGSTGELFF. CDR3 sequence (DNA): TGTGCCAGCTCCCGAGGGACAGGGTCCACCGGGGAGCTGTTTTTT.

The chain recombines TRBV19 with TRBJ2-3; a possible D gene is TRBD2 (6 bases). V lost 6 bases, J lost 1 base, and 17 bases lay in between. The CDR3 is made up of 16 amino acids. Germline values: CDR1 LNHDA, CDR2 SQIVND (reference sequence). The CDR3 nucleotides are TGTGCCAGTAGATCGGGGGAGCGGTCCGGCACAGATACGCAGTATTTT. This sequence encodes CASRSGERSGTDTQYF.

CDR3 bases: TGTGCCAGCAGCCCGTTAGAGGGGGGGCTGTATGGCTACACCTTC. It encodes CASSPLEGGLYGYTF. The rearrangement joins TRBV3-1 (or the pseudogene TRBV3-2) to TRBJ1-2; a possible D gene is TRBD1 (6 bases). The CDR3 consists of 15 residues. Trimming pared 4 bases from V and 5 bases from J, leaving 17 bases between. Germline V gene lookup returns CDR1 LGHDT and CDR2 YNNKEL (reference sequence).

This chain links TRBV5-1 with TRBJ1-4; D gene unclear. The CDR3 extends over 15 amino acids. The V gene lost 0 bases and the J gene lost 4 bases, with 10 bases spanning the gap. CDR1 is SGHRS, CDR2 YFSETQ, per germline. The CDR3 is CASSLGQTYNEKLFF. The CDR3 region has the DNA TGCGCCAGCAGCTTGGGGCAGACTTATAATGAAAAACTGTTTTTT.

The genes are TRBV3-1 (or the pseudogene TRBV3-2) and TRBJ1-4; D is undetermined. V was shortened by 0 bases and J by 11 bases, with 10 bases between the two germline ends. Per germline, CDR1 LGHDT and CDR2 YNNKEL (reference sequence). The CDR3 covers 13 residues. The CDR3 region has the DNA TGTGCCAGCAGCCAAGACAGATCGCGGAAACTGTTTTTT. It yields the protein CASSQDRSRKLFF.

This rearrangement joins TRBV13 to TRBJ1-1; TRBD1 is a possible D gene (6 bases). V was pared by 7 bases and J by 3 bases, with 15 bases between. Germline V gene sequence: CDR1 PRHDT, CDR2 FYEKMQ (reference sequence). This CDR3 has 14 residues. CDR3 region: CASIPQGRDTEAFF. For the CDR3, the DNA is TGTGCCAGCATCCCCCAGGGGAGGGACACTGAAGCTTTCTTT.

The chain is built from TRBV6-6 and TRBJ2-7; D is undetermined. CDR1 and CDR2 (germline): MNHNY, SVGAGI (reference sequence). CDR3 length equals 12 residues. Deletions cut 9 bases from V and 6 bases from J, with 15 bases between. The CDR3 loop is CASLGSRLEQYF. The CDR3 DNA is TGTGCCAGTCTCGGGTCCCGTCTCGAGCAGTACTTC.

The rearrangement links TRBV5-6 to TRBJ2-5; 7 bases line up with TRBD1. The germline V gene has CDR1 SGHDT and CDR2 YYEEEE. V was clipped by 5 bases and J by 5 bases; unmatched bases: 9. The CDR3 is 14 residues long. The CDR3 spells CASSPGQLHETQYF. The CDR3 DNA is TGTGCCAGCAGTCCGGGACAGTTACATGAGACCCAGTACTTC.